The T cell receptor (beta chain) under discussion was sequenced for a study of human T cells and chemical hapten exposure. About the research overall: Per-sample TCR yield variation was attributed mainly to small pooled library volume differences.

This clonotype was recorded at least ten times. The antigen remains undetermined. Study-wide results and caveats: PT1 expanded TCR counts and patch test score were linked, and their correlation was positive.

Time point here: patch test 1, 2 weeks after DPC sensitization. The treatment denotes: therapeutic diphenylcyclopropenone sensitization with weekly scalp DPC. Every donor had alopecia and was 18 to 70 years old; all were suitable for DPC. Individual cDNA molecules in this library carried unique molecular identifiers. TCRdb recomputed calls from the RACE reads with MiXCR, one row per CDR3 protein. The data hold nearly 350,000 distinct CDR3 sequences, with roughly 6.9% observed a single time. Trimming removed 3 bases from V and 4 bases from J; junction bases left unmatched: 3. The CDR3 extends over 14 amino acids. CDR1 MGHDK and CDR2 SYGVNS come from the germline V gene.

The source material was whole blood, sampled in connection with sensitization to the hapten diphenylcyclopropenone (DPC). The V and J genes are TRBV25-1 and TRBJ1-1; TRBD1 matches 9 bases. The TCR sequence derives from a woman between 18 and 30 years old with alopecia areata. Some clones in this sample may be carry-over from other donors' samples. As DNA, the CDR3 is TGTGCCAGCAGTGAGACAGGGGGGATCACTGAAGCTTTCTTT. Protein product: CASSETGGITEAFF.